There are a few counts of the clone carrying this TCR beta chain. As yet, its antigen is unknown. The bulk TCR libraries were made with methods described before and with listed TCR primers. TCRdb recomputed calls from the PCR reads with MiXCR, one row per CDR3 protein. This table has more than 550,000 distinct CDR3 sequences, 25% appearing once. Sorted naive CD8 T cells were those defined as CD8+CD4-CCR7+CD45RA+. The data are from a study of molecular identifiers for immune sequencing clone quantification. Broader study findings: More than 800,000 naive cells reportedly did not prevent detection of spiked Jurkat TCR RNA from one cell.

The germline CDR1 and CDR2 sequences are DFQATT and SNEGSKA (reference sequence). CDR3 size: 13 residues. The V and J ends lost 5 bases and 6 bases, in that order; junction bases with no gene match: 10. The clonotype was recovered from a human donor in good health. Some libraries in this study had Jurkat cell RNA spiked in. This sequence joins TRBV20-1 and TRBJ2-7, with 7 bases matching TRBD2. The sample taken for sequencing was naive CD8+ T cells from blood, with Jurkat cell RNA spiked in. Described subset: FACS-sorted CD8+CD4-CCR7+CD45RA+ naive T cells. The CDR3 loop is CSARGLSLLEQYF. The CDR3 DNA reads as TGCAGTGCTCGGGGACTATCCCTCCTCGAGCAGTACTTC.